The clone carrying this T cell receptor (beta chain) was counted between two and nine times. Its antigen remains unknown. Other DNA sequences within the sample encode an identical CDR3. This sample was included in a study of shared clonotypes between healthy human individuals. Study-wide results and caveats: The sharing of about 5% of naive CD4 clonotypes was seen across a handful of donors.

Germline assignment: CDR1 SQVTM and CDR2 ANQGSEA. The germline V and J ends were trimmed by 6 bases and 5 bases, with 13 bases remaining between them. The CDR3 covers 12 residues. Sequencing was performed with immunoSEQ multiplex PCR; in TCRdb, only in-frame clones are kept and a portion is missing. The sample consists of about 2.3 million clones, 93% of them appearing once. This chain joins TRBV29-1 and TRBJ1-1; tentative D call: TRBD1 (6 bases). The receptor comes from a man aged 18 to 30 in good health. Some clones in this sample may be carry-over from other donors' samples. Sequenced material: naive CD4+ T cells from PBMCs. Subset: CD45RA+ positively selected. The CDR3 bases are TGCAGCGTCGGAACAGGGAGGACTGAAGCTTTCTTT. Translating it yields CSVGTGRTEAFF.